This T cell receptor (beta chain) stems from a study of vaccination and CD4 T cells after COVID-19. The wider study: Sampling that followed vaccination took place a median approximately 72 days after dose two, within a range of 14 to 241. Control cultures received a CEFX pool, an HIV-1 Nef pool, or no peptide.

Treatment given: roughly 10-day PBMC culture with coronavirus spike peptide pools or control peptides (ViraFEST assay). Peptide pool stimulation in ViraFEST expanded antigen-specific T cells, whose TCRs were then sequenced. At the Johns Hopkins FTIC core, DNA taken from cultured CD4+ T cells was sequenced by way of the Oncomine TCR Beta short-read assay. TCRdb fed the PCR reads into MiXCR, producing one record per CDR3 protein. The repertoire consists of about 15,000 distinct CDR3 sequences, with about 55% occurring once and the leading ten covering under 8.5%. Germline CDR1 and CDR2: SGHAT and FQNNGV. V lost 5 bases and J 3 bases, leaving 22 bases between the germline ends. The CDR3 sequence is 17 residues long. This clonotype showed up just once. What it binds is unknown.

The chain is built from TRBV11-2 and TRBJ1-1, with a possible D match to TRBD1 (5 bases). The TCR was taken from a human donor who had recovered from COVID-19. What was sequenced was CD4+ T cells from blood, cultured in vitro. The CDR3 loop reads CASSPRPRGGLYTEAFF. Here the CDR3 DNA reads TGTGCCAGCAGCCCTAGACCCCGGGGGGGTTTGTACACTGAAGCTTTCTTT.